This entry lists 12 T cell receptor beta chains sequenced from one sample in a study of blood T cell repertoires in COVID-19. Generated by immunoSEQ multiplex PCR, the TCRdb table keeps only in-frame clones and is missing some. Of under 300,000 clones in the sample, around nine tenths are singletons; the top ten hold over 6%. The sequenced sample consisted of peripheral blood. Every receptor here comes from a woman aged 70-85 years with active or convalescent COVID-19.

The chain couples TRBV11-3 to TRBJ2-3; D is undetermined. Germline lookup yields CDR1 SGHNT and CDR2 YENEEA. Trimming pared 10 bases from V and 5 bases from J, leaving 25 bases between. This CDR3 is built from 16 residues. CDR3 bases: TGTGCCACCAAGCAATCGACGCTTGGGCCACAAGATACGCAGTATTTT. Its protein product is CATKQSTLGPQDTQYF.

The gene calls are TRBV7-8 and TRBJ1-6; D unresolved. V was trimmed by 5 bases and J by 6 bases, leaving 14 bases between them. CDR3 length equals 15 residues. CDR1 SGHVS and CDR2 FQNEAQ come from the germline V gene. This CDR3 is CASSPLATSNSPLHF. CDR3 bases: TGTGCCAGCAGCCCGTTAGCGACTTCTAATTCACCCCTCCACTTT.

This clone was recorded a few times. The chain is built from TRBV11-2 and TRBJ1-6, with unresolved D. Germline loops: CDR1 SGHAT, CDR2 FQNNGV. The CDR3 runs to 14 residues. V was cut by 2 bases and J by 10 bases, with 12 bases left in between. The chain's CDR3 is CASSLRTPSSPLHF. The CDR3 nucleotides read TGTGCCAGCAGCTTAAGGACTCCTTCATCACCCCTCCACTTT.

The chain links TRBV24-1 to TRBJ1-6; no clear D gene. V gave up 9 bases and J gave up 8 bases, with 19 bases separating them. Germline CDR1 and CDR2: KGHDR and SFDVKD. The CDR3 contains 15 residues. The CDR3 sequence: CATADNGVQDSPLHF. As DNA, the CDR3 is TGTGCCACCGCCGATAATGGCGTGCAGGATTCACCCCTCCACTTT.

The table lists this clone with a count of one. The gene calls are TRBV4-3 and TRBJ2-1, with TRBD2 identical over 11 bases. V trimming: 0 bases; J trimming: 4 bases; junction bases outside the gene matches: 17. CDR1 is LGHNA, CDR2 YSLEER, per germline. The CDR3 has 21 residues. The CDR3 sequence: CASSQESLASGGQRLYNEQFF. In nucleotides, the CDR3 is TGCGCCAGCAGCCAAGAGAGTCTGGCTAGCGGGGGGCAAAGATTATACAATGAGCAGTTCTTC.

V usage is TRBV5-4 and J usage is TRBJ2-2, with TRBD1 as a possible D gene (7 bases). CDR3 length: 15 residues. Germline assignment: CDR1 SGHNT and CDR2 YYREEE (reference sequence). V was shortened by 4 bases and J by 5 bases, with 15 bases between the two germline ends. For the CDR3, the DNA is TGTGCCAGCAGCGATCAGGGGGGAGGTACCGGGGAGCTGTTTTTT. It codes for CASSDQGGGTGELFF. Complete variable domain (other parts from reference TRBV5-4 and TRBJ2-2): ETGVTQSPTHLIKTRGQQVTLRCSSQSGHNTVSWYQQALGQGPQFIFQYYREEENGRGNFPPRFSGLQFPNYSSELNVNALELDDSALYLCASSDQGGGTGELFFGEGSRLTVL.

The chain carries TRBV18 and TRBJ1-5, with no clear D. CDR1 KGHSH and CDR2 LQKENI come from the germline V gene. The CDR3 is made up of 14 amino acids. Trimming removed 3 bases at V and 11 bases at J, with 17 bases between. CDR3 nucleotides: TGTGCCAGCTCACCGGGAGACATTGCGGGGACCCAGCATTTT. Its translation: CASSPGDIAGTQHF.

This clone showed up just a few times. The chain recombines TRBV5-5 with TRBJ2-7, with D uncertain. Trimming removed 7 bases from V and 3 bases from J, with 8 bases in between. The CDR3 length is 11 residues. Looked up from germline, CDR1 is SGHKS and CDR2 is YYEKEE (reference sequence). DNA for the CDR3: TGTGCCAGCTCCCTGTTCTACGAGCAGTACTTC. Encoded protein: CASSLFYEQYF.

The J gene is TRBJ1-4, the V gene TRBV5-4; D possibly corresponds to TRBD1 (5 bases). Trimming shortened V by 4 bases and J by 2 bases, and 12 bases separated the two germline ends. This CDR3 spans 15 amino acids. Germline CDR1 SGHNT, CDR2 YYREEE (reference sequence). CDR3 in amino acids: CASSRGASTNEKLFF. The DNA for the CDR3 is TGTGCCAGCAGCCGCGGGGCAAGTACTAATGAAAAACTGTTTTTT.

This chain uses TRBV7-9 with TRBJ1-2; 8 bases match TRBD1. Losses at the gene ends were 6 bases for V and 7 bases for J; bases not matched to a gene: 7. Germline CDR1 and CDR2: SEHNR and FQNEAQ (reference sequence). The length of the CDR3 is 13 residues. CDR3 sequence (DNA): TGTGCCAGCAGGTGGGACAGGAAGACTGGCTACACCTTC. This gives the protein CASRWDRKTGYTF.

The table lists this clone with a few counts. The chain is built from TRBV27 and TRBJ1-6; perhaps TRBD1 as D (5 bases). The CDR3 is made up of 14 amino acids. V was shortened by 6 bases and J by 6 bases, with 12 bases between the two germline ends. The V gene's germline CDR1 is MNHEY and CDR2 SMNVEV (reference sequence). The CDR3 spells CASRDSGINSPLHF. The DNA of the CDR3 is TGTGCCAGCAGAGATTCAGGGATTAATTCACCCCTCCACTTT.

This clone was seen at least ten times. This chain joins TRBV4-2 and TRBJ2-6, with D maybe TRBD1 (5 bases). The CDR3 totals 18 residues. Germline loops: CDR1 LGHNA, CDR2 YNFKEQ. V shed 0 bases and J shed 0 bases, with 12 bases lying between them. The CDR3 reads CASSQETDTYSGANVLTF. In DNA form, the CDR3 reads TGTGCCAGCAGCCAAGAGACAGATACCTACTCTGGGGCCAACGTCCTGACTTTC.